This passage covers 26 T cell receptor beta chains from one sample sequenced in a study of molecular identifiers for immune sequencing clone quantification (dated by TCRdb to the late 2010s). The method behind the library was PCR. TCRdb names Illumina HiSeq 4000 as the instrument used. TCRdb ran its own pipeline on the public reads, namely fastp trimming at Q25 and MiXCR clone calling, and kept in-frame beta chains. Every entry covers one CDR3 protein and lists the most common genes and DNA from its rows. The sample table contains about 510,000 distinct CDR3 sequences; only one count was recorded for roughly a fifth of them. About 0.84% of the sample goes to the ten largest clones. The source material was naive CD8+ T cells from blood, with Jurkat cell RNA spiked in. This specimen's cell subset or site label, interpreted: FACS-sorted CD8+CD4-CCR7+CD45RA+ naive T cells. The receptor source for this set is a human donor in good health. Some libraries in this study had Jurkat cell RNA spiked in.

This clonotype was recorded many times. The chain combines TRBV20-1 with TRBJ2-7; no clear D. The CDR3 is 13 residues long. V was pared by 2 bases and J by 2 bases, with 10 bases between. In germline, CDR1 is DFQATT, CDR2 SNEGSKA (reference sequence). CDR3 sequence reads: CSARMLDTYEQYF. DNA for the CDR3: TGCAGTGCTAGAATGCTAGATACCTACGAGCAGTACTTC.

This clonotype was counted ten times or more. The chain joins TRBV27 to TRBJ2-2, with D possibly being TRBD2 (5 bases). Looked up from germline, CDR1 is MNHEY and CDR2 is SMNVEV (reference sequence). The germline V and J ends were trimmed by 5 bases and 4 bases, with 14 bases remaining between them. The CDR3 loop spans 15 amino acids. In nucleotides, the CDR3 is TGTGCCAGCAGTCCGTACGGGGTCGGCACCGGGGAGCTGTTTTTT. It encodes CASSPYGVGTGELFF.

The J gene is TRBJ2-7, the V gene TRBV27; TRBD1 agrees at 10 bases. After removal of 0 bases from V and 7 bases from J, the junction contained 6 bases not matched to a gene. Per the germline V gene, CDR1 is MNHEY and CDR2 is SMNVEV (reference sequence). The CDR3 has 15 residues. In nucleotides, the CDR3 is TGTGCCAGCAGTTTATCGGGACAGGGGCTGTGGGAGCAGTACTTC. Translating it yields CASSLSGQGLWEQYF.

Here the CDR3 reads CASSDWGYPQETQYF. CDR3 coding DNA: TGTGCCAGCAGTGATTGGGGTTACCCACAAGAGACCCAGTACTTC. This chain joins TRBV6-4 and TRBJ2-5; no reliable D call. The ends were cut back, 3 bases at V and 2 bases at J, with 13 bases in the middle. Germline assignment: CDR1 MRHNA and CDR2 SNTAGT. This CDR3 has 15 residues.

This clonotype has at least ten counts. The rearrangement links TRBV5-6 to TRBJ2-3; D gene unclear. Germline lookup yields CDR1 SGHDT and CDR2 YYEEEE. The CDR3 spans 14 residues. Trimming cost V 2 bases and J 6 bases, with 13 bases left between them. The CDR3: CASSFWVGSDTQYF. The CDR3, as DNA: TGTGCCAGCAGCTTCTGGGTAGGGTCCGATACGCAGTATTTT.

This clonotype has a count of ten or more. The V call is TRBV20-1, the J call TRBJ2-5, with D possibly being TRBD1 or TRBD2 (5 bases each). The CDR3 runs to 16 residues. V was cut by 0 bases and J by 6 bases, with 20 bases left in between. Germline-derived CDR1 and CDR2 are DFQATT and SNEGSKA (reference sequence). The CDR3, as DNA: TGCAGTGCTAGAGATAGTGGGGGAGCGTATTTTAAGACCCAGTACTTC. Its translation is CSARDSGGAYFKTQYF.

This clonotype was seen a few times. The chain joins TRBV28 to TRBJ1-1, with D possibly matching TRBD1 (5 bases). V was cut by 8 bases and J by 12 bases, with 13 bases left in between. CDR1 is MDHEN and CDR2 is SYDVKM in the germline V gene. The CDR3 runs to 10 residues. DNA of the CDR3: TGTGCCAGCTCTGGCCGGGGGTCTTTCTTT. Its protein is CASSGRGSFF.

This clonotype was found many times. CDR3 sequence reads: CASSLAGVGTDTQYF. In nucleotides, the CDR3 is TGTGCCAGCAGTTTAGCGGGAGTCGGCACAGATACGCAGTATTTT. The chain has TRBV27 and TRBJ2-3; 7 nucleotides align to TRBD2. The length of the CDR3 is 15 residues. Trimming cost V 2 bases and J 1 base; bases outside gene matches: 3. The germline V gene encodes CDR1 MNHEY and CDR2 SMNVEV (reference sequence).

The chain recombines TRBV5-1 with TRBJ1-1, with 7 bases that match TRBD1. The V segment lost 1 base and the J segment 1 base; nucleotides outside the gene matches: 4. The CDR3 is made up of 15 amino acids. The germline gives CDR1 SGHRS, CDR2 YFSETQ. The CDR3, as DNA: TGCGCCAGCAGCTTGAAACAGGGGACGAACACTGAAGCTTTCTTT. Amino acid sequence: CASSLKQGTNTEAFF.

This chain joins TRBV7-2 and TRBJ2-1, with TRBD2 identical over 11 bases. CDR1 is SGHTA and CDR2 is FQGNSA in the germline V gene. V dropped 4 bases and J dropped 7; count of bases not matched to a gene: 9. There are 16 residues in the CDR3. As DNA, the CDR3 is TGTGCCAGCAGCTCCAGACTAGCGGGGACGGGTAATGAGCAGTTCTTC. Translating gives CASSSRLAGTGNEQFF.

This clonotype was detected only a few times. The V and J genes are TRBV4-3 and TRBJ2-7, with D possibly being TRBD2 (5 bases). CDR1 and CDR2 (germline): LGHNA, YSLEER. Trimming shortened V by 4 bases and J by 1 base, and 14 bases separated the two germline ends. The CDR3 totals 15 residues. CDR3 sequence: CASSPSKSGSYEQYF. CDR3 DNA sequence: TGCGCCAGCAGCCCGTCGAAAAGCGGATCCTACGAGCAGTACTTC.

The genes are TRBV19 and TRBJ2-2; TRBD2 matches at 13 bases. The CDR3 sequence is 18 residues long. The germline CDR1 and CDR2 sequences are LNHDA and SQIVND (reference sequence). V lost 1 base to trimming and J lost 8 bases; unmatched junction nucleotides: 10. CDR3 sequence reads: CASSIGPGLAGNEGELFF. The CDR3 region has the DNA TGTGCCAGTAGTATAGGTCCGGGACTAGCGGGAAATGAAGGGGAGCTGTTTTTT.

This clonotype was counted many times. The junction departs from the called germline gene at one end, perhaps through a read error. The V call is TRBV19, the J call TRBJ2-1, with D possibly TRBD2 on 6 matching bases. Per the germline V gene, CDR1 is LNHDA and CDR2 is SQIVND (reference sequence). The CDR3 loop spans 12 amino acids. CDR3 DNA sequence: TGTGCCAGTAAGTCACGACTAGGAACTTGGCTCTTC. Its protein product is CASKSRLGTWLF.

This clonotype was seen more than once but under ten times. CDR3 residues: CATSDLEGSSYGYTF. CDR3 DNA: TGTGCCACCAGTGATTTAGAGGGCAGCTCTTATGGCTACACCTTC. The V call is TRBV24-1, the J call TRBJ1-2; D is undetermined. The CDR3 spans 15 residues. With 1 base removed from V and 5 bases from J, the gap between germline ends came to 13 bases. Germline values: CDR1 KGHDR, CDR2 SFDVKD.

This clonotype appeared many times. J is TRBJ2-6 and V is TRBV7-6; D may correspond to TRBD1 or TRBD2 (5 bases each). This CDR3 region has 18 residues. Germline CDR1 is SGHVS and CDR2 is FNYEAQ. V lost 5 bases and J lost 0, with 17 bases in between. The CDR3 DNA is TGTGCCAGCAGCCTCAAATCTGGGGACCTCTCTGGGGCCAACGTCCTGACTTTC. This gives the protein CASSLKSGDLSGANVLTF. The full variable domain, in which reference TRBV7-6 and TRBJ2-6 provide the parts outside the CDR3, is GAGVSQSPRYKVTKRGQDVALRCDPISGHVSLYWYRQALGQGPEFLTYFNYEAQQDKSGLPNDRFSAERPEGSISTLTIQRTEQRDSAMYRCASSLKSGDLSGANVLTFGAGSRLTVL.

This clonotype was seen a handful of times. The V and J genes are TRBV7-9 and TRBJ2-7; 7 bases agree with TRBD2. The CDR3 sequence is 15 residues long. Trimming took 5 bases from V and 7 from J; bases not matched to a gene: 14. CDR1 is SEHNR and CDR2 is FQNEAQ in the germline V gene (reference sequence). CDR3 amino acids: CASSPAVGLGGEQYF. As DNA, the CDR3 is TGTGCCAGCAGCCCTGCGGTGGGGCTGGGGGGGGAGCAGTACTTC.

This sequence joins TRBV7-8 and TRBJ2-5; TRBD1 matches at 8 bases. V shed 3 bases and J 4 bases; nucleotides not matched to a gene: 13. CDR1 and CDR2 (germline): SGHVS, FQNEAQ. The CDR3 contains 17 residues. For the CDR3, the DNA is TGTGCCAGCAGCTTCGGAATTGACGGGACAGGACCAGAGACCCAGTACTTC. It specifies CASSFGIDGTGPETQYF.

This clonotype appeared a few times. This chain joins TRBV29-1 and TRBJ1-5; D perhaps matches TRBD1 (5 bases). Per germline, CDR1 SQVTM and CDR2 ANQGSEA. Trimming took off 7 bases at V and 8 bases at J, with 15 bases between the two ends. This CDR3 is 12 amino acids long. The chain's CDR3 is CSAQTRGEPQHF. DNA of the CDR3: TGCAGCGCACAGACAAGGGGCGAGCCCCAGCATTTT.

This clonotype was counted ten times or more. The chain employs TRBV6-5 and TRBJ1-1, with D possibly TRBD1 on 5 matching bases. V was trimmed by 2 bases and J by 0 bases, leaving 7 bases between them. Germline V gene data show CDR1 as MNHEY and CDR2 as SVGAGI. CDR3 length: 14 amino acids. CDR3 amino acids: CASSYRGMNTEAFF. The CDR3, as DNA: TGTGCCAGCAGTTACCGGGGCATGAACACTGAAGCTTTCTTT.

This clonotype was found many times. The CDR3 region is CASSFWARREGPTYEQYF. The DNA of the CDR3 is TGTGCCAGCAGCTTTTGGGCTAGGCGGGAGGGCCCGACCTACGAGCAGTACTTC. V and J are TRBV7-6 and TRBJ2-7; 9 bases line up with TRBD2. The CDR3 is 18 amino acids. The V gene end was trimmed by 3 bases and the J gene end by 2 bases; junction bases not matched to a gene: 14. Germline CDR1 reads SGHVS; CDR2 reads FNYEAQ.

The sample holds one count of this clonotype. CDR3 residues: CASSHGQGDSGEQFF. CDR3 nucleotide sequence: TGTGCCAGCAGCCACGGACAGGGGGATTCGGGTGAGCAGTTCTTC. This sequence joins TRBV12-3 or TRBV12-4 and TRBJ2-1; 10 bases are a match to TRBD1. The CDR3 is 15 amino acids. The ends lost 6 bases at V and 9 bases at J; junction bases unmatched: 11.

The chain links TRBV6-1 to TRBJ1-2; the match to TRBD1 covers 9 bases. Looked up from germline, CDR1 is MNHNS and CDR2 is SASEGT. The CDR3 spans 16 residues. V lost 7 bases and J lost 0; bases outside the gene matches: 9. In DNA, the CDR3 is TGTGCCAGCACTACCGGGACAGGGCTTCCTAACTATGGCTACACCTTC. Its protein product is CASTTGTGLPNYGYTF.

There are many counts of this clonotype. The chain couples TRBV28 to TRBJ2-7, with a tentative D call TRBD2 (6 bases). The CDR3 length is 14 residues. The ends were cut back, 5 bases at V and 3 bases at J, with 14 bases in the middle. The germline gives CDR1 MDHEN, CDR2 SYDVKM. The CDR3: CASSKLASRYEQYF. In DNA form, the CDR3 reads TGTGCCAGCAGTAAACTAGCTTCCCGCTACGAGCAGTACTTC.

This clonotype was seen many times. The rearrangement joins TRBV12-3 or TRBV12-4 to TRBJ2-3; 9 bases are shared with TRBD2. This CDR3 comprises 15 residues. V lost 1 base to trimming and J lost 4 bases; unmatched junction nucleotides: 3. CDR3 residues: CASSLGGGAADTQYF. The CDR3 DNA is TGTGCCAGCAGTTTAGGCGGGGGGGCCGCAGATACGCAGTATTTT.

This chain joins TRBV6-1 and TRBJ2-1; no firm D call. The germline CDR1 and CDR2 sequences are MNHNS and SASEGT. This CDR3 region has 17 residues. The ends were cut back, 0 bases at V and 0 bases at J, with 12 bases in the middle. The CDR3 sequence is CASSEALVWSSYNEQFF. The CDR3 DNA is TGTGCCAGCAGTGAAGCGCTCGTCTGGAGCTCCTACAATGAGCAGTTCTTC.

Ten or more counts support this clonotype. V usage is TRBV4-2 and J usage is TRBJ2-1; no clear D. With 0 bases removed from V and 9 bases from J, the gap between germline ends came to 6 bases. This CDR3 has 12 amino acids. CDR1 is LGHNA and CDR2 is YNFKEQ in the germline V gene. The CDR3 here is CASSQEQGEQFF. CDR3 nucleotide sequence: TGTGCCAGCAGCCAAGAGCAAGGTGAGCAGTTCTTC.